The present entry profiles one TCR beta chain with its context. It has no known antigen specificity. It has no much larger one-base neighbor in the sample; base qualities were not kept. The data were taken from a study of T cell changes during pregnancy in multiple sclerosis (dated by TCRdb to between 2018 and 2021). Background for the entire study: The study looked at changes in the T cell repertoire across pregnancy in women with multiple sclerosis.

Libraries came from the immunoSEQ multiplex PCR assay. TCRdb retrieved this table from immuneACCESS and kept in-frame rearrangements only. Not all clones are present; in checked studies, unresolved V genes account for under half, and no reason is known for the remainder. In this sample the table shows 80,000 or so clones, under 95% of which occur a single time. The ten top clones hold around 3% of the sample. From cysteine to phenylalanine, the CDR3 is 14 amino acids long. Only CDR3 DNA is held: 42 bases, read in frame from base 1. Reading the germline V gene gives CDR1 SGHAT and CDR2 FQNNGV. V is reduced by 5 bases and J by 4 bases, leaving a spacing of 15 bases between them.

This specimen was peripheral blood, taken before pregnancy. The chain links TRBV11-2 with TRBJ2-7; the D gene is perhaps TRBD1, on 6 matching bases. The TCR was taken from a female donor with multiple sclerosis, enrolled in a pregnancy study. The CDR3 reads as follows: CASSQGHTGYEQYF. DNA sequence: TGTGCCAGCAGCCAGGGACATACGGGATACGAGCAGTACTTC.